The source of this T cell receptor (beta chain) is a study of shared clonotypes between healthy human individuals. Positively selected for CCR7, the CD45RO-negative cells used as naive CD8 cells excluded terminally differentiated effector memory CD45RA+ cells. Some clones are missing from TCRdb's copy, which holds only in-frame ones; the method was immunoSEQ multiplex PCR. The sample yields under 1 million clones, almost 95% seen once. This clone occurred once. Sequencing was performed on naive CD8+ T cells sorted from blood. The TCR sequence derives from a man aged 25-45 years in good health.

CDR3 sequence: CASSAPAVGGLHTEAFF. The DNA for the CDR3 is TGCGCCAGCAGCGCCCCAGCGGTAGGGGGGCTACACACTGAAGCTTTCTTT. The chain couples TRBV5-1 to TRBJ1-1; a possible D gene is TRBD1 (6 bases). V lost 4 bases to trimming and J lost 3 bases, with 22 bases between them. Germline V gene lookup returns CDR1 SGHRS and CDR2 YFSETQ. There are 17 residues in the CDR3.